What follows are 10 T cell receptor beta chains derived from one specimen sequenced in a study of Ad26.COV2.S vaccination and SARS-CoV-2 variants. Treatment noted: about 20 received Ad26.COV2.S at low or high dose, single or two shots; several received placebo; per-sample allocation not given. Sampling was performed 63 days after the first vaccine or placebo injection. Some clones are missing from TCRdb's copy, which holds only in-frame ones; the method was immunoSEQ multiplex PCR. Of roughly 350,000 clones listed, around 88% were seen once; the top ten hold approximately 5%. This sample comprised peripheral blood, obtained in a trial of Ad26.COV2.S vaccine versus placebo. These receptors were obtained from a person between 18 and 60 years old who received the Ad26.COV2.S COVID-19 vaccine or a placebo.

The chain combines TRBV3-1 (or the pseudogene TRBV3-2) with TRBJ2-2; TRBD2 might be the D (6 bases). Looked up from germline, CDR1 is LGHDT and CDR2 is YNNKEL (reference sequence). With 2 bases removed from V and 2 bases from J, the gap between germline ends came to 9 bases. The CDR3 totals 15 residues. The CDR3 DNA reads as TGTGCCAGCAGCCAATCTAGCGCCAACACCGGGGAGCTGTTTTTT. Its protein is CASSQSSANTGELFF.

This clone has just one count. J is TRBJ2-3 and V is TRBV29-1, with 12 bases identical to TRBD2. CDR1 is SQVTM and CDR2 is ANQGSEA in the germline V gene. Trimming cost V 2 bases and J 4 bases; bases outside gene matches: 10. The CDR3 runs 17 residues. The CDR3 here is CSVELSGLAGGPDTQYF. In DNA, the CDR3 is TGCAGCGTTGAACTCTCCGGCCTAGCGGGAGGGCCAGATACGCAGTATTTT.

In DNA form, the CDR3 reads TGTGCCAGCAGCTCGACTGGGGCCAACGTCCTGACTTTC. Protein: CASSSTGANVLTF. The rearrangement links TRBV5-6 to TRBJ2-6; D is uncertain. The germline CDR1 and CDR2 sequences are SGHDT and YYEEEE. V shed 3 bases and J shed 2 bases, with 3 bases lying between them. The length of the CDR3 is 13 residues.

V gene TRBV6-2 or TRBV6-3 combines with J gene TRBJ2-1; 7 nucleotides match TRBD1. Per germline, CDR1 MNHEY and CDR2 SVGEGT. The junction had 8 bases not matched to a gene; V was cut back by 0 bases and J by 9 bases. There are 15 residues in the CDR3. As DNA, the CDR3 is TGTGCCAGCAGTTACTCGGGACAGAGCTTCGGTGAGCAGTTCTTC. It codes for CASSYSGQSFGEQFF.

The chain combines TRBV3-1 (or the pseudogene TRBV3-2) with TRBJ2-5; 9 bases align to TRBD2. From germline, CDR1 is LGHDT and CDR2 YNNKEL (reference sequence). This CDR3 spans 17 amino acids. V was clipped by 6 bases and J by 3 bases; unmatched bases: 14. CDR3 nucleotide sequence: TGTGCCAGCAGATCCTCTGGGACTAGCAAGCAAGAAGAGACCCAGTACTTC. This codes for CASRSSGTSKQEETQYF.

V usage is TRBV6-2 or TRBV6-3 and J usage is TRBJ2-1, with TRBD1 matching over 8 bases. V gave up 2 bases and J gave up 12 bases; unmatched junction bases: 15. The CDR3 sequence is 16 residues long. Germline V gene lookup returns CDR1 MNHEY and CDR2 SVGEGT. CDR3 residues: CASSYSRDRSSDGQFF. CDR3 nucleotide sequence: TGTGCCAGCAGTTACAGTAGGGACAGGTCCTCTGATGGGCAGTTCTTC.

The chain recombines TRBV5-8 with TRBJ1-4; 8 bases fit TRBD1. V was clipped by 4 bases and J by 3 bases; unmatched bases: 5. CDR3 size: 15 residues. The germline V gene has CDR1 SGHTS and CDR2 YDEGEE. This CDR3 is CASSPGGASNEKLFF. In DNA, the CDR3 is TGTGCCAGCAGCCCAGGGGGCGCATCTAATGAAAAACTGTTTTTT.

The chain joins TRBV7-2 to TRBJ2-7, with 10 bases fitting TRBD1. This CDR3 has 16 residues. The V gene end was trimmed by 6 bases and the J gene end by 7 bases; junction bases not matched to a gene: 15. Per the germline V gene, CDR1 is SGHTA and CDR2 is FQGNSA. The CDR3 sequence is CASSPRAGQGFGEQYF. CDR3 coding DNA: TGTGCCAGCAGTCCACGCGCGGGACAGGGGTTTGGGGAGCAGTACTTC.

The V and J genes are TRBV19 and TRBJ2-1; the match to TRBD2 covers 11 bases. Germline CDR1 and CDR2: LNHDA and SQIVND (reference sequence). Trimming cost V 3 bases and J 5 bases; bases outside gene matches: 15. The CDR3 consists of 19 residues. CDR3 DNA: TGTGCCAGTAGTATCGATAGCGGGAGGGCCGATTCAGGGCACAATGAGCAGTTCTTC. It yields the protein CASSIDSGRADSGHNEQFF.

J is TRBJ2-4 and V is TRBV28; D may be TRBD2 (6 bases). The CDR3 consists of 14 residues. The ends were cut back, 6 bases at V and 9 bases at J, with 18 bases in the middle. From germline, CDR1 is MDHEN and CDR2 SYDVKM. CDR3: CASRATGDGGIQYF. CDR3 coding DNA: TGTGCCAGCAGGGCGACGGGGGATGGAGGCATTCAGTACTTC.